Below, 29 T cell receptor beta chains from the same sample are listed, as sequenced in a study of CD8 T cells in ankylosing spondylitis. MiXCR, applied by TCRdb to the 5' RACE reads, yields one record per CDR3 protein. The sample gives around 160,000 distinct CDR3 sequences, 9.5% to 13% of which show up once; about 28% is in the top ten. The sample was blood, either unsorted or a sorted T cell fraction (not recorded which). These receptors originate from a male donor with ankylosing spondylitis or in good health (not recorded which).

This clonotype was counted ten times or more. The chain uses TRBV5-6 and TRBJ2-7, with D unresolved. This CDR3 is 12 amino acids long. Looked up from germline, CDR1 is SGHDT and CDR2 is YYEEEE. With 4 bases removed from V and 3 bases from J, the gap between germline ends came to 8 bases. CDR3 in amino acids: CASSQTRYEQYF. The CDR3 coding sequence is TGTGCCAGCAGCCAGACCCGCTACGAGCAGTACTTC.

The rearrangement joins TRBV5-1 to TRBJ1-5; TRBD1 matches 9 bases. V dropped 1 base and J dropped 6; count of bases not matched to a gene: 5. Looked up from germline, CDR1 is SGHRS and CDR2 is YFSETQ. The CDR3 extends over 15 amino acids. CDR3 protein: CASSLNTGGGQPQHF. CDR3 DNA sequence: TGCGCCAGCAGCTTGAACACAGGGGGCGGTCAGCCCCAGCATTTT.

The table lists this clonotype with many counts. The rearrangement links TRBV7-2 to TRBJ2-5; D gene ambiguous. This CDR3 region has 11 residues. Germline V lookup: CDR1 SGHTA, CDR2 FQGNSA. V gave up 4 bases and J gave up 7 bases, with 7 bases separating them. The CDR3 loop reads CASSSGATQYF. CDR3 bases: TGTGCCAGCAGCTCTGGCGCGACCCAGTACTTC.

This clonotype was observed many times. V is TRBV29-1 and J is TRBJ1-2; the D gene is possibly TRBD1 (6 bases). V was trimmed by 5 bases and J by 7 bases, leaving 11 bases between them. CDR1 and CDR2 from the germline V gene are SQVTM and ANQGSEA. The CDR3 totals 11 residues. This CDR3 reads CSVPGAGGYTF. CDR3 nucleotides: TGCAGCGTTCCGGGGGCGGGTGGCTACACCTTC.

At least ten counts were recorded for this clonotype. The rearrangement uses TRBV7-9 and TRBJ2-2; 9 positions agree with TRBD1. CDR1 is SEHNR and CDR2 is FQNEAQ in the germline V gene (reference sequence). The J segment lost 6 bases and the V segment lost 0 bases, leaving 5 bases of the junction unmatched. The CDR3 is 16 amino acids. The CDR3 spells CASSLAGQGSSGELFF. DNA for the CDR3: TGTGCCAGCAGCTTAGCGGGACAGGGTTCGTCCGGGGAGCTGTTTTTT. Full variable domain (outside the CDR3, taken from reference TRBV7-9 and TRBJ2-2): DTGVSQNPRHKITKRGQNVTFRCDPISEHNRLYWYRQTLGQGPEFLTYFQNEAQLEKSRLLSDRFSAERPKGSFSTLEIQRTEQGDSAMYLCASSLAGQGSSGELFFGEGSRLTVL.

This clonotype was seen only a few times. The rearrangement joins TRBV3-1 to TRBJ2-3; D is unresolved. Germline CDR1 reads LGHDT; CDR2 reads YNNKEL (reference sequence). The V and J ends lost 1 base and 1 base respectively, with 9 bases between them. The CDR3 contains 15 residues. CDR3 sequence reads: CASSQGLVGTDTQYF. Here the CDR3 DNA reads TGTGCCAGCAGCCAAGGGCTCGTGGGCACAGATACGCAGTATTTT.

The chain combines TRBV3-1 with TRBJ2-3; 7 nucleotides align to TRBD2. The germline CDR1 and CDR2 sequences are LGHDT and YNNKEL (reference sequence). The CDR3 totals 17 residues. The trim removed 3 bases at V and 0 bases at J, leaving 9 bases unmatched. The CDR3 loop is CASSQYASGTSTDTQYF. The CDR3 nucleotides are TGTGCCAGCAGCCAGTATGCTAGCGGAACTAGCACAGATACGCAGTATTTT.

This clonotype came up many times. The chain uses TRBV6-2 or TRBV6-3 and TRBJ2-2; D may be TRBD2 (6 bases). This CDR3 comprises 15 residues. Trimming removed 5 bases from V and 4 bases from J, with 14 bases in between. Per the germline V gene, CDR1 is MNHEY and CDR2 is SVGEGT. The DNA of the CDR3 is TGTGCCAGCAGTCGGGACTCCAGCAGCACCGGGGAGCTGTTTTTT. It yields the protein CASSRDSSSTGELFF.

This clonotype was observed many times. V is TRBV9 and J is TRBJ2-3; 7 bases line up with TRBD1. CDR1 and CDR2 from the germline V gene are SGDLS and YYNGEE. Trimming took 4 bases from V and 2 from J; bases not matched to a gene: 10. The CDR3 spans 16 residues. Here the CDR3 DNA reads TGTGCCAGCAGCCCCCGAATGACAGGGATCACAGATACGCAGTATTTT. It specifies CASSPRMTGITDTQYF.

This clonotype has a handful of counts. The chain employs TRBV7-9 and TRBJ2-5; the D gene is possibly TRBD1 (6 bases). The CDR3 is 15 amino acids. Germline V gene data show CDR1 as SEHNR and CDR2 as FQNEAQ (reference sequence). V was trimmed by 8 bases and J by 3 bases, leaving 19 bases between them. CDR3 sequence: CASSLWGQVKETQYF. The CDR3 DNA follows: TGTGCCAGCTCCCTTTGGGGGCAGGTGAAAGAGACCCAGTACTTC. Full variable domain (outside the CDR3, taken from reference TRBV7-9 and TRBJ2-5): DTGVSQNPRHKITKRGQNVTFRCDPISEHNRLYWYRQTLGQGPEFLTYFQNEAQLEKSRLLSDRFSAERPKGSFSTLEIQRTEQGDSAMYLCASSLWGQVKETQYFGPGTRLLVL.

This clonotype was counted ten times or more. The chain links TRBV20-1 to TRBJ2-1; D is perhaps TRBD2 (6 bases). Germline values: CDR1 DFQATT, CDR2 SNEGSKA (reference sequence). The CDR3 contains 15 residues. Trimming removed 5 bases at V and 2 bases at J, with 16 bases between. In DNA form, the CDR3 reads TGCAGTGCTCCTACGGCCCTAGCGACCTACAATGAGCAGTTCTTC. Residues: CSAPTALATYNEQFF.

Note on this clonotype: This may be a read error: a much more frequent sequence differs by one nucleotide. The gene calls are TRBV5-1 and TRBJ1-1; D not certain. CDR3 size: 13 residues. V was clipped by 2 bases and J by 1 base, with 6 bases between them. Germline CDR1 and CDR2: SGHRS and YFSETQ. This chain's CDR3 is CASSFARNTEAFF. The CDR3 nucleotides read TGCGCCAGCAGCTTCGCCAGGAACACTGAAGCTTTCTTT.

V is TRBV11-2 and J is TRBJ2-7; D may match TRBD1 or TRBD2 (6 bases each). The CDR3 spans 14 residues. Germline V gene lookup returns CDR1 SGHAT and CDR2 FQNNGV. Trimming shortened V by 0 bases and J by 7 bases, and 13 bases separated the two germline ends. CDR3 residues: CASSLDWGADEQYF. The CDR3 DNA follows: TGTGCCAGCAGCTTAGATTGGGGGGCGGATGAGCAGTACTTC. Combining the CDR3 with reference TRBV11-2 and TRBJ2-7 gives the whole variable domain EAGVAQSPRYKIIEKRQSVAFWCNPISGHATLYWYQQILGQGPKLLIQFQNNGVVDDSQLPKDRFSAERLKGVDSTLKIQPAKLEDSAVYLCASSLDWGADEQYFGPGTRLTVT.

For the CDR3, the DNA is TGTGCCAGCAGCCACCTCGCCGAGCAGTACTTC. Protein sequence: CASSHLAEQYF. This sequence joins TRBV3-1 and TRBJ2-7; D gene ambiguous. Germline CDR1 is LGHDT and CDR2 is YNNKEL (reference sequence). The V end was cut by 3 bases, the J end by 6 bases, with 6 bases between. The CDR3 consists of 11 residues.

This clonotype was detected many times. The chain joins TRBV6-2 or TRBV6-3 to TRBJ1-1; D not resolved. This CDR3 comprises 15 residues. V was pared by 10 bases and J by 0 bases, with 18 bases between. Germline V CDR1 and CDR2: MNHEY, SVGEGT. The CDR3 loop reads CATRVSRVLNTEAFF. Here the CDR3 DNA reads TGTGCCACCCGGGTCTCTCGTGTCCTGAACACTGAAGCTTTCTTT.

This clonotype has at least ten counts. This chain connects TRBV20-1 to TRBJ2-1, with TRBD2 matching 12 bases. Trimming at V came to 0 bases and at J to 5 bases, leaving 11 bases not matched to a gene. This CDR3 contains 18 residues. Germline CDR1 is DFQATT and CDR2 is SNEGSKA (reference sequence). CDR3 residues: CSARDMGLAGGFHNEQFF. The CDR3 nucleotides are TGCAGTGCTAGAGATATGGGGCTAGCGGGAGGGTTTCACAATGAGCAGTTCTTC.

The chain uses TRBV7-9 and TRBJ2-1, with 12 bases aligning to TRBD1. Germline V gene data show CDR1 as SEHNR and CDR2 as FQNEAQ (reference sequence). This CDR3 region has 15 residues. V dropped 5 bases and J dropped 7; count of bases not matched to a gene: 6. The CDR3 protein is CASSMGQGARNEQFF. In DNA form, the CDR3 reads TGTGCCAGCAGCATGGGACAGGGGGCGAGGAATGAGCAGTTCTTC. Complete variable domain (other parts from reference TRBV7-9 and TRBJ2-1): DTGVSQNPRHKITKRGQNVTFRCDPISEHNRLYWYRQTLGQGPEFLTYFQNEAQLEKSRLLSDRFSAERPKGSFSTLEIQRTEQGDSAMYLCASSMGQGARNEQFFGPGTRLTVL.

This clonotype was detected many times. J is TRBJ1-2 and V is TRBV29-1; D gene uncertain. The CDR3 covers 15 residues. V was trimmed by 2 bases and J by 7 bases, leaving 20 bases between them. CDR1 is SQVTM and CDR2 is ANQGSEA in the germline V gene. The CDR3 region is CSVEQEGQARSGYTF. CDR3 nucleotides: TGCAGCGTTGAACAGGAAGGTCAGGCTAGAAGTGGCTACACCTTC.

This clonotype was observed a few times. CDR3 in amino acids: CASGGLAGVLPGELFF. CDR3 bases: TGCGCCAGCGGGGGACTAGCGGGAGTTCTACCCGGGGAGCTGTTTTTT. The V and J genes are TRBV10-2 and TRBJ2-2, with 14 bases identical to TRBD2. The CDR3 is made up of 16 amino acids. The V segment lost 8 bases and the J segment 6 bases; nucleotides outside the gene matches: 8. Per germline, CDR1 WSHSY and CDR2 SAAADI.

This clonotype was counted many times. One end of the junction is discordant with germline, which a read error may explain. The chain combines TRBV5-6 with TRBJ2-1; D is unclear. Germline V gives CDR1 SGHDT, CDR2 YYEEEE. This CDR3 spans 11 amino acids. The CDR3 spells CASSTYNEQLF. CDR3 nucleotide sequence: TGTGCCAGCAGCACATACAATGAGCAGTTATTC.

This clonotype has at least ten counts. This chain links TRBV7-9 with TRBJ2-1; D not resolved. The CDR3 length is 13 residues. Germline CDR1 is SEHNR and CDR2 is FQNEAQ (reference sequence). Trimming took off 5 bases at V and 8 bases at J, with 13 bases between the two ends. The CDR3 DNA reads as TGTGCCAGCAGCCGTTCTCATCAGGATGAGCAGTTCTTC. It translates to CASSRSHQDEQFF.

The chain carries TRBV20-1 and TRBJ2-3; tentative D call: TRBD2 (6 bases). The CDR3 has 14 amino acids. Trimming removed 6 bases at V and 3 bases at J, with 16 bases between. The germline CDR1 and CDR2 sequences are DFQATT and SNEGSKA (reference sequence). Here the CDR3 reads CSAGSSGITDTQYF. The CDR3 DNA reads TGCAGTGCGGGTAGTAGCGGCATTACAGATACGCAGTATTTT.

This clonotype has a count of ten or more. The rearrangement uses TRBV5-1 and TRBJ2-5, with 9 bases aligning to TRBD2. CDR1 is SGHRS and CDR2 is YFSETQ in the germline V gene. V dropped 1 base and J dropped 4; count of bases not matched to a gene: 8. This CDR3 has 16 amino acids. The CDR3 reads CASSLKAGGPGETQYF. CDR3 DNA: TGCGCCAGCAGCTTGAAGGCGGGAGGGCCGGGAGAGACCCAGTACTTC.

At least ten counts were recorded for this clonotype. CDR3: CASSLAEGNEQFF. The CDR3 DNA sequence: TGTGCCAGCAGTTTAGCTGAAGGCAATGAGCAGTTCTTC. V and J are TRBV12-3 or TRBV12-4 and TRBJ2-1, with D uncertain. The ends were cut back, 0 bases at V and 6 bases at J, with 6 bases in the middle. This CDR3 has 13 residues.

This clonotype was counted between two and nine times. This chain links TRBV29-1 with TRBJ2-7; D ambiguous. Germline CDR1 SQVTM, CDR2 ANQGSEA. This CDR3 has 12 residues. Trimming removed 6 bases from V and 0 bases from J, with 9 bases in between. The CDR3 region has the DNA TGCAGCGTCAAGGGCAACTCCTACGAGCAGTACTTC. This sequence encodes CSVKGNSYEQYF.

This clonotype appeared many times. This chain joins TRBV28 and TRBJ2-7; TRBD2 agrees at 7 bases. The ends lost 8 bases at V and 0 bases at J; junction bases unmatched: 10. In germline, CDR1 is MDHEN, CDR2 SYDVKM. The CDR3 is 15 residues long. CDR3: CASFEGAGSSYEQYF. The CDR3 bases are TGTGCCAGCTTCGAAGGAGCGGGATCCTCCTACGAGCAGTACTTC.

V and J are TRBV18 and TRBJ2-3; D unresolved. Deletions cut 0 bases from V and 6 bases from J, with 10 bases between. CDR1 KGHSH and CDR2 LQKENI come from the germline V gene. The CDR3 is 14 residues long. CDR3 in amino acids: CASSPPSAGDTQYF. CDR3 coding DNA: TGTGCCAGCTCACCACCTTCCGCCGGGGATACGCAGTATTTT.

This clonotype was recorded at least ten times. CDR3 protein: CSVEGQGAYEQYF. CDR3 sequence (DNA): TGCAGCGTTGAGGGTCAGGGGGCCTACGAGCAGTACTTC. The chain links TRBV29-1 to TRBJ2-7; 7 nucleotides align to TRBD1. V shed 3 bases and J 2 bases; nucleotides not matched to a gene: 4. The CDR3 spans 13 residues. Germline lookup yields CDR1 SQVTM and CDR2 ANQGSEA.

This clonotype appeared many times. The chain recombines TRBV4-1 with TRBJ1-5, with a tentative D call TRBD1 (6 bases). V lost 2 bases and J lost 4, with 15 bases in between. Germline V CDR1 and CDR2: MGHRA, YSYEKL. The CDR3 extends over 16 amino acids. CDR3 DNA: TGCGCCAGCAGCCAATCCGTGGCAGGGGATAATCAGCCCCAGCATTTT. Its protein is CASSQSVAGDNQPQHF.